One T cell receptor (beta chain) is described in this entry. By how much of the sample it makes up, this clonotype is medium-sized (0.01 to 0.1%). Its antigen target is currently unknown. No base quality information exists; no much larger clone differs at one position. CDR1 and CDR2, per the germline V gene, are SGHRS and YFSETQ. The V end gives up 4 bases and the J end 5 bases, leaving 4 bases in the junction not matched to a gene. The CDR3 runs 13 residues from the cysteine to the phenylalanine. The sequence is cut down to CDR3 DNA, 39 bases in frame from base 1. The library was made by 5' RACE. The PCR step used KAPA HiFi along with constant-region primers for TCRalpha or TCRbeta and a P20EA primer, and a nested second PCR with CA2 or CB2 followed. TCR genes were amplified by unbiased adaptor ligation RT-PCR, with reverse transcription by Superscript III and a polyT18-containing BSL-18E primer. Following second-strand synthesis and blunting, the P10EA/P20EA adaptor was ligated to the 5' end of the cDNA, and NotI digestion was then performed. For both the first and second PCRs, around 20 cycles of 98 degrees C for 20 s, 65 degrees C for 30 s and 72 degrees C for 1 min were run. Amplicons were indexed with the Nextera XT Index kit v2 Set A, pooled equimolarly and quantified on a Qubit 2.0 Fluorometer. For sequencing, the Illumina MiSeq platform generated 2x300 bp paired-end reads. Per the source publication's procedure: Repertoire Genesis software ver.1.0 assigned each read to V and J genes according to the highest identity with IMGT reference sequences. CDR3 was defined from Cys104 to Phe118 plus Gly119 and translated, and unique sequence reads were defined by distinct V, J and CDR3 amino acids. Shared V|J combinations were selected as significant in both a Fisher's exact test in edgeR and a Mann Whitney U test. After singletons were removed and 500 repertoire combinations were bootstrapped, the repertoire dissimilarity index was calculated with the R rdi package. TCRdb applied fastp at Q25 and MiXCR to the public reads, then kept only in-frame beta chains. Rows are combined by CDR3 protein, so each entry shows the most common genes and DNA. The V and J calls were not made by the authors but by TCRdb's processing. The table for this sample lists over 5,000 distinct CDR3 sequences; 20% to 25% of them were counted only once. Around 31% of the sample rests with the top ten.

These data belong to a study of esophageal squamous cell carcinoma tumors (TCRdb year 2021). Background for the entire study: Immuno relation high and low groups were defined by principal component analysis with K-means clustering applied to immunohistochemical T-cell and checkpoint marker values. The 9 to 11 cases yielded 1,671,742 total TCRalpha reads and approximately 1.3 million total TCRbeta reads, and approximately 33,000 and 36,000 of those reads, respectively, were unique. In Japan, around 54 patients with esophageal squamous cell carcinoma who were treated surgically made up the wider cohort, which included around 21 high and some 30 low immuno relation cases. The study was designed to assess TCR repertoire diversity and shared TCR repertoires of T cells within the tumor environment of esophageal squamous cell carcinoma. TCR sequencing covered roughly 10 patients: five randomly selected high immuno relation cases and five background-matched low immuno relation cases.

Enrollment excluded patients who had received neoadjuvant chemotherapy or who had no clinical information. The TCR-sequenced cases shown were male and underwent subtotal esophagectomy with 2- or 3-field lymphadenectomy. RNA was extracted from bulk tumor tissue sections with a Qiagen AllPrep kit, without T-cell sorting. Small sections of surgically resected tumor tissue were stored in RNAlater reagent at -80°C until RNA extraction. Study-wide conclusions, independent of this receptor: A single dominant TCRalpha VJ recombination with apparently reduced TCRalpha diversity was observed in three of the 10 cases. Given the large variation in the TCRalphabeta repertoire, shared V|J recombination candidates may have been selected by chance. Total TCR repertoire counts did not differ between groups, but significant repertoire counts were higher in the high immuno relation group. Approximately 27 TRAV|TRAJ and 20 or so TRBV|TRBJ combinations, including TRAV13-1|TRAJ22 and TRBV7-9|TRBJ2-7, appeared to be shared among high immuno relation cases. Only a few cases were included in the TCR repertoire analysis, and no investigation at the CDR3 clonotype level was performed. TCRalpha and TCRbeta chains were sequenced separately, so chain pairing and recognized antigens remained unknown.

The sequence came from a man between 45 and 85 years old with esophageal squamous cell carcinoma. The chain is assembled from TRBV5-1 and TRBJ2-5, and 8 junctional nucleotides match TRBD1. The sample was tumor tissue. The DNA sequence follows: TGCGCCAGCAGCAGAGACAGGGGTGAGACCCAGTACTTC. It encodes CASSRDRGETQYF.